Listed below are T cell receptor beta chains from one sample, sequenced in a study of shared clonotypes between healthy human individuals. Clones were read by immunoSEQ multiplex PCR, and TCRdb kept only the in-frame ones, dropping some. The sample has approximately 1.9 million clones, about 94% seen once; the top ten hold over 1.5%. Material: naive CD8+ T cells from PBMCs. Receptors were obtained from a man aged 18-30 years in good health. Some clones in this sample may be carry-over from other donors' samples. The conserved cysteine and the conserved F or W are not part of the CDR3 here.

j_call	v_call	cdr3_aa
TRBJ2-7	TRBV5-6	ASSFSSSDYEQY
TRBJ2-2	TRBV4-3	ASSQDSGGRAGELF
TRBJ2-7	TRBV5-4	ASKGTMSEQY
TRBJ2-1	TRBV27	ASRLGGINEQF
TRBJ1-6	TRBV28	ASSFGSPLH
TRBJ2-5	TRBV6-5	ASSPGSQETQY
TRBJ2-5	TRBV7-9	ASSFTRQGAGETQY
TRBJ2-7	TRBV28	ASSFIPDGTYEQY
TRBJ2-3	TRBV27	ASSHRGRITDTQY
TRBJ2-4	TRBV4-2	ASSQDLGLAKNIQY
TRBJ2-7	TRBV2	ASSGRGGGYEQY
TRBJ2-3	TRBV15	ATNLAGGTDTQY
TRBJ2-1	TRBV19	ASSTTSFVDEQF
TRBJ2-1	TRBV14	ASSQRLNPNGTSGSNEQF
TRBJ1-1	TRBV6-5	ASSTAHNTEAF
TRBJ2-7	TRBV7-9	ASSPTNSYEQY
TRBJ2-3	TRBV2	ASSVGGSSTDTQY
TRBJ1-1	TRBV6-5	ASSPYRGYTEAF
TRBJ2-1	TRBV6-5	ASSYDLTGEDNEQF
TRBJ1-1	TRBV11-2	ASSLGAGVKRNTEAF
TRBJ1-5	TRBV27	ASSTGIRSNQPQH
TRBJ1-4	TRBV7-9	ASSLGEQFNEKLF
TRBJ2-2	TRBV5-1	ASSDRGRDTGELF
TRBJ2-7	TRBV14	ASSQTRALYEQY
TRBJ1-1	TRBV29-1	SVGGAHEAF
TRBJ1-1	TRBV2	ASSDEGQLNTEAF
TRBJ1-2	TRBV5-8	ASSGDRSKPHT
TRBJ2-4	TRBV28	ASSFSQGNIQY
TRBJ2-7	TRBV10-3	AISDLAGGGYEQY
TRBJ2-1	TRBV7-2	ASSLAHGLAGVSYNEQF
TRBJ2-7	TRBV6-1	ASGRQLPPYEQY
TRBJ1-2	TRBV27	ASSIAGTSGYGYT
TRBJ2-1	TRBV27	ASTSGASSNEQF
TRBJ1-2	TRBV7-9	ASSLVGAGNGYT
TRBJ1-2	TRBV28	ASSPRDSTNYGYT
TRBJ2-7	TRBV29-1	SVDLGRGYEQY
TRBJ2-5	TRBV6-6	ASSYGPGTSQETQY
TRBJ1-1	TRBV27	ASTPTALNTEAF